The 24 T cell receptor beta chains reported below all come from one sample, sequenced in a study of shared clonotypes between healthy human individuals. The assay was immunoSEQ multiplex PCR, and TCRdb's table has in-frame clones only and misses some. The sample carries fewer than 2.5 million clones, approximately 93% recorded once. Sequenced input: naive CD4+ T cells from PBMCs. Subset described: CD45RA+ positively selected. These receptors were taken from a man aged 18 to 29 in good health. Some clones in this sample may be carry-over from other donors' samples.

In the case of this clone: Other DNA sequences of this sample code for an identical CDR3. CDR3 residues: CASSLVGQGNQPQHF. The CDR3 nucleotides read TGTGCCAGCAGCTTAGTAGGACAGGGCAATCAGCCCCAGCATTTT. This chain connects TRBV7-9 to TRBJ1-5; TRBD1 aligns across 7 bases. The CDR3 extends over 15 amino acids. Germline values: CDR1 SEHNR, CDR2 FQNEAQ (reference sequence). The V and J ends lost 1 base and 2 bases, in that order; junction bases with no gene match: 2.

This chain connects TRBV5-1 to TRBJ1-2, with D maybe TRBD1 (5 bases). V was clipped by 4 bases and J by 7 bases, with 17 bases between them. In germline, CDR1 is SGHRS, CDR2 YFSETQ. This CDR3 spans 14 amino acids. The CDR3 nucleotides read TGCGCCAGCAGCCTAGGCGGGGCAGGTAGTGGCTACACCTTC. This sequence encodes CASSLGGAGSGYTF.

The rearrangement links TRBV6-5 to TRBJ2-3, with a possible D match to TRBD1 (5 bases). Trimming removed 5 bases from V and 5 bases from J, with 14 bases in between. Germline assignment: CDR1 MNHEY and CDR2 SVGAGI. The CDR3 runs to 14 residues. CDR3 nucleotides: TGTGCCAGCAGTCAGGGCAGGCCGCTAGATACGCAGTATTTT. It encodes CASSQGRPLDTQYF.

The rearrangement uses TRBV9 and TRBJ2-1; D is uncertain. This CDR3 comprises 15 residues. The germline CDR1 and CDR2 sequences are SGDLS and YYNGEE. V was clipped by 3 bases and J by 8 bases, with 18 bases between them. The CDR3 coding sequence is TGTGCCAGCAGCGGCGACGGAGTAGCCACGGATGAGCAGTTCTTC. Translation: CASSGDGVATDEQFF.

The chain couples TRBV18 to TRBJ2-7; D ambiguous. CDR1 is KGHSH, CDR2 LQKENI, per germline. Trimming took 0 bases from V and 5 from J, leaving 14 bases between them. There are 15 residues in the CDR3. This CDR3 reads CASSPPSVSNHEQYF. DNA of the CDR3: TGTGCCAGCTCACCACCGTCGGTCTCTAACCACGAGCAGTACTTC.

The rearrangement uses TRBV5-1 and TRBJ2-1, with 8 positions matching TRBD2. This CDR3 has 16 amino acids. The J segment lost 2 bases and the V segment lost 0 bases, leaving 4 bases of the junction unmatched. Germline V CDR1 and CDR2: SGHRS, YFSETQ. The CDR3 DNA follows: TGCGCCAGCAGCTTGGGTATAGCGGGGCCCTACAATGAGCAGTTCTTC. It is translated as CASSLGIAGPYNEQFF.

The chain recombines TRBV7-9 with TRBJ1-2; D may be TRBD1 (5 bases). Germline V gene data show CDR1 as SEHNR and CDR2 as FQNEAQ (reference sequence). The CDR3 is 16 amino acids. Trimming took off 1 base at V and 4 bases at J, with 16 bases between the two ends. This chain's CDR3 is CASSLGARDGGYGYTF. CDR3 bases: TGTGCCAGCAGCTTAGGAGCCAGGGATGGGGGCTATGGCTACACCTTC.

This chain joins TRBV16 and TRBJ2-2, with 9 bases identical to TRBD1. The CDR3 has 16 amino acids. Trimming cost V 5 bases and J 8 bases; bases outside gene matches: 12. Germline assignment: CDR1 KGHSY and CDR2 FQNENV. The CDR3 here is CASSFHLNRGQGELFF. DNA of the CDR3: TGTGCCAGCAGCTTTCACCTCAACAGGGGGCAAGGGGAGCTGTTTTTT.

As concerns this clone: Additional DNA sequences in this sample encode the identical CDR3. The chain uses TRBV5-1 and TRBJ1-5; no definite D call. CDR1 is SGHRS, CDR2 YFSETQ, per germline. CDR3 size: 15 residues. V was clipped by 0 bases and J by 2 bases, with 9 bases between them. In DNA form, the CDR3 reads TGCGCCAGCAGCTTGGAAGCCGGACGCAATCAGCCCCAGCATTTT. It yields the protein CASSLEAGRNQPQHF.

The chain uses TRBV10-3 and TRBJ2-1; no clear D. V lost 2 bases to trimming and J lost 7 bases, with 9 bases between them. Germline V gives CDR1 ENHRY, CDR2 SYGVKD. This CDR3 region has 13 residues. The CDR3: CAISETTRNEQFF. CDR3 bases: TGTGCCATCAGTGAGACTACAAGGAATGAGCAGTTCTTC.

As regards this clone: The same CDR3 also results from other DNA sequences found in this sample. The chain carries TRBV18 and TRBJ2-5, with a possible D match to TRBD2 (6 bases). The V end lost 6 bases, the J end lost 4 bases, and 9 bases lay between the germline ends. Germline CDR1 and CDR2: KGHSH and LQKENI. The CDR3 consists of 12 residues. The CDR3 region is CASSPGGETQYF. The CDR3 DNA sequence: TGTGCCAGCTCGCCCGGGGGAGAGACCCAGTACTTC.

To note about this clone: This CDR3 is also generated by other DNA sequences in the sample. The gene calls are TRBV7-2 and TRBJ2-7; the match to TRBD1 covers 7 bases. The trim removed 0 bases at V and 2 bases at J, leaving 4 bases unmatched. The CDR3 runs 15 residues. Germline values: CDR1 SGHTA, CDR2 FQGNSA. The CDR3 here is CASSLAPGTAYEQYF. DNA for the CDR3: TGTGCCAGCAGCTTAGCGCCCGGGACAGCCTACGAGCAGTACTTC. Together with reference TRBV7-2 and TRBJ2-7, the CDR3 gives the full variable domain: GAGVSQSPSNKVTEKGKDVELRCDPISGHTALYWYRQSLGQGLEFLIYFQGNSAPDKSGLPSDRFSAERTGGSVSTLTIQRTQQEDSAVYLCASSLAPGTAYEQYFGPGTRLTVT.

The gene calls are TRBV10-3 and TRBJ2-5; 11 bases are a match to TRBD1. Germline trimming cut 4 bases from V and 3 bases from J; bases unmatched to any gene: 4. Germline V CDR1 and CDR2: ENHRY, SYGVKD. The CDR3 has 15 residues. CDR3 in DNA: TGTGCCATCAGTGGGACAGGGGGCGGGAAAGAGACCCAGTACTTC. Amino acid sequence: CAISGTGGGKETQYF.

The rearrangement links TRBV18 to TRBJ1-4, with no clear D. The CDR3 runs to 13 residues. Germline V gene data show CDR1 as KGHSH and CDR2 as LQKENI. Trimming cost V 8 bases and J 8 bases, with 15 bases left between them. The CDR3 loop reads CASITTVGEKLFF. The CDR3 bases are TGTGCCAGCATCACTACGGTCGGAGAAAAACTGTTTTTT.

V usage is TRBV13 and J usage is TRBJ2-7; D is unresolved. Germline lookup yields CDR1 PRHDT and CDR2 FYEKMQ (reference sequence). CDR3 length equals 16 residues. The V end was cut by 4 bases, the J end by 1 base, with 17 bases between. As DNA, the CDR3 is TGTGCCAGCAGCTCCCGGATTTTAGAGGAGTCCTACGAGCAGTACTTC. It is translated as CASSSRILEESYEQYF.

V usage is TRBV15 and J usage is TRBJ2-7; D is ambiguous. The CDR3 spans 13 residues. V was cut by 4 bases and J by 4 bases, with 11 bases left in between. Germline CDR1 and CDR2: LNHNV and YYDKDF (reference sequence). The chain's CDR3 is CATSTGTGYEQYF. In nucleotides, the CDR3 is TGTGCCACCAGCACAGGTACTGGTTACGAGCAGTACTTC.

In DNA form, the CDR3 reads TGTGCCTGGAGTCTACTAGCGGGAGCAGATACGCAGTATTTT. Translated: CAWSLLAGADTQYF. The chain recombines TRBV30 with TRBJ2-3; TRBD2 matches 11 bases. The trim removed 2 bases at V and 4 bases at J, leaving 2 bases unmatched. The CDR3 runs to 14 residues. The germline gives CDR1 GTSNPN, CDR2 SVGIG (reference sequence).

The rearrangement uses TRBV5-1 and TRBJ2-2; D gene unclear. With 6 bases removed from V and 7 bases from J, the gap between germline ends came to 16 bases. CDR3 length: 14 amino acids. CDR1 is SGHRS, CDR2 YFSETQ, per germline. The CDR3 loop is CASTGTVHDGELFF. The CDR3 DNA reads TGCGCCAGCACGGGTACAGTCCACGACGGGGAGCTGTTTTTT.

CDR3: CASCLGLAGTDTQYF. The CDR3 DNA reads TGTGCCAGCTGCCTCGGGCTAGCGGGGACAGATACGCAGTATTTT. V usage is TRBV28 and J usage is TRBJ2-3, with 9 positions matching TRBD2. The CDR3 sequence is 15 residues long. CDR1 MDHEN and CDR2 SYDVKM come from the germline V gene. With 8 bases clipped from V and 3 bases from J, the junction kept 9 bases outside the gene matches.

The CDR3 loop is CASRPVSGSKYF. The CDR3 DNA follows: TGTGCCAGCAGGCCCGTGAGCGGGAGTAAGTACTTC. The V and J genes are TRBV2 and TRBJ2-7; 8 nucleotides match TRBD2. The germline gives CDR1 SNHLY, CDR2 FYNNEI. Germline trimming cut 6 bases from V and 11 bases from J; bases unmatched to any gene: 9. This CDR3 region has 12 residues.

The chain couples TRBV19 to TRBJ1-1, with D tentatively TRBD1 (5 bases). The CDR3 runs to 15 residues. The V gene lost 9 bases and the J gene lost 2 bases, with 19 bases spanning the gap. Germline loops: CDR1 LNHDA, CDR2 SQIVND (reference sequence). CDR3 nucleotides: TGTGCCAGCGGACCCTCAGGGTACCAAAACACTGAAGCTTTCTTT. It is translated as CASGPSGYQNTEAFF.

A few counts support this clone. The chain links TRBV25-1 to TRBJ1-3, with D possibly matching TRBD1 (5 bases). Germline V lookup: CDR1 MGHDK, CDR2 SYGVNS. Between the trimmed V and J ends, which lost 3 bases and 3 bases, there was a span of 18 bases. CDR3 length: 17 amino acids. In nucleotides, the CDR3 is TGTGCCAGCAGTGACCCTATCGGGGCGGGCAGTGGAAACACCATATATTTT. This translates into CASSDPIGAGSGNTIYF.

To note about this clone: Other DNA sequences in the same sample also yield this CDR3. This chain joins TRBV5-1 and TRBJ2-1, with 8 bases aligning to TRBD1. Germline V CDR1 and CDR2: SGHRS, YFSETQ. V shed 0 bases and J 5 bases; nucleotides not matched to a gene: 1. The CDR3 extends over 14 amino acids. This CDR3 is CASSLGTGNNEQFF. In DNA form, the CDR3 reads TGCGCCAGCAGCTTGGGGACAGGGAACAATGAGCAGTTCTTC.

The rearrangement links TRBV5-4 to TRBJ2-5, with 10 bases aligning to TRBD2. The end of the DNA is better explained by TRBJ2-7, so the J call may be wrong. Germline CDR1 reads SGHNT; CDR2 reads YYREEE (reference sequence). The CDR3 totals 13 residues. The CDR3: CASSSSGSHEQYF. The CDR3 coding sequence is TGTGCCAGCAGCTCTAGCGGGAGCCACGAGCAGTACTTC.